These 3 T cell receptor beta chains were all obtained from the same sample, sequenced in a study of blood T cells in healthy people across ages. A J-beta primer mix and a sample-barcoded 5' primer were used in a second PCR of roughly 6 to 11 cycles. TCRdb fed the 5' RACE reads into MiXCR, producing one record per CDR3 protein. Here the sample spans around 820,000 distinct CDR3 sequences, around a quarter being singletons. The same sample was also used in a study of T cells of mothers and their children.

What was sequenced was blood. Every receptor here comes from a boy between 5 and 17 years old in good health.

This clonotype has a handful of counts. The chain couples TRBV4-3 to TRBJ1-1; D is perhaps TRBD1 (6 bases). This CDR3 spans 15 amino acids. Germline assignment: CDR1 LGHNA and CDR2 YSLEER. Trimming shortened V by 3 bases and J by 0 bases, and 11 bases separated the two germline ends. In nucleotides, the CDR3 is TGCGCCAGCAGCCAGGGAGGGGGAGTGAACACTGAAGCTTTCTTT. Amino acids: CASSQGGGVNTEAFF.

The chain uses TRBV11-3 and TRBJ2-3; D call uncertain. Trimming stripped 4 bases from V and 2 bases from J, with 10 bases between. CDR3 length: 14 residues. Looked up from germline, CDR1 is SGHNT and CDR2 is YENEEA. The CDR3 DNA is TGTGCCAGCAGCTCTTCCTCTTACACAGATACGCAGTATTTT. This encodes CASSSSSYTDTQYF.

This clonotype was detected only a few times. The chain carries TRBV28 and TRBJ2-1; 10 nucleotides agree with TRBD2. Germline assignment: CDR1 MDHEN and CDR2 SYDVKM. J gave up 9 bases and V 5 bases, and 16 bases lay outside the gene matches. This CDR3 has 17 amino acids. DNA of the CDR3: TGTGCCAGCAGTCCTTTTTTACTAGCGGGAAATAAGGCTGAGCAGTTCTTC. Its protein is CASSPFLLAGNKAEQFF.